The 29 T cell receptor beta chains given below trace back to one sample, sequenced in a study of breast tumors, draining lymph nodes, adjacent tissues. A single record per CDR3 protein comes from TCRdb applying MiXCR to the multiplex PCR reads. This sample has approximately 100,000 distinct CDR3 sequences, with about 29% found just once. The lymph nodes were axillary draining lymph nodes from breast cancer patients. The sample taken for sequencing was axillary lymph node tissue. The origin of the receptors is a female donor with breast cancer. Some clones in this sample may be carry-over from other donors' samples.

This clonotype was counted ten times or more. This chain links TRBV6-1 with TRBJ2-1; D is undetermined. This CDR3 spans 11 amino acids. Trimming removed 7 bases from V and 10 bases from J, with 11 bases in between. The germline V gene has CDR1 MNHNS and CDR2 SASEGT. CDR3 coding DNA: TGTGCCAGCACTGGATGGAAGGAGCAGTTCTTC. Translation: CASTGWKEQFF.

This clonotype has a count of ten or more. V gene TRBV24-1 combines with J gene TRBJ2-1; D remains unclear. Germline-derived CDR1 and CDR2 are KGHDR and SFDVKD. CDR3 length: 13 amino acids. With 1 base removed from V and 3 bases from J, the gap between germline ends came to 3 bases. CDR3 sequence (DNA): TGTGCCACCAGTGATTTTGGCTACAATGAGCAGTTCTTC. This codes for CATSDFGYNEQFF.

This clonotype was counted many times. V and J are TRBV3-1 and TRBJ1-2, with D possibly matching TRBD1 (6 bases). The germline V gene encodes CDR1 LGHDT and CDR2 YNNKEL (reference sequence). The CDR3 length is 16 residues. Trimming took off 0 bases at V and 2 bases at J, with 13 bases between the two ends. DNA for the CDR3: TGTGCCAGCAGCCAAGAGGCCCTGCAGGGGAACTATGGCTACACCTTC. Protein product: CASSQEALQGNYGYTF. Combining the CDR3 with reference TRBV3-1 and TRBJ1-2 gives the whole variable domain DTAVSQTPKYLVTQMGNDKSIKCEQNLGHDTMYWYKQDSKKFLKIMFSYNNKELIINETVPNRFSPKSPDKAHLNLHINSLELGDSAVYFCASSQEALQGNYGYTFGSGTRLTVV.

This clonotype has ten or more counts. A read error may explain this, as a much larger clone is one base away. CDR3 nucleotide sequence: TGTGCCAGCAGTCAACGCTGGGGCGACGAGCAGTACTTC. It yields the protein CASSQRWGDEQYF. The V call is TRBV6-1, the J call TRBJ2-7; possible D gene TRBD1, 5 bases. CDR3 length equals 13 residues. The germline V gene has CDR1 MNHNS and CDR2 SASEGT. V lost 5 bases and J 5 bases, leaving 13 bases between the germline ends.

Turning to this clonotype: Given a much more abundant clone one base away, this may be a read error. The chain couples TRBV6-5 to TRBJ1-3; D gene uncertain. Germline CDR1 is MNHEY and CDR2 is SVGAGI. There are 16 residues in the CDR3. The CDR3 sequence is CASSHSGFGSGNTIYF. Written as DNA, the CDR3 is TGTGCCAGCAGTCACTCGGGTTTTGGATCAGGAAACACCATATATTTT.

The chain links TRBV9 to TRBJ1-3, with D unresolved. Germline values: CDR1 SGDLS, CDR2 YYNGEE. This CDR3 is 15 amino acids long. V lost 0 bases to trimming and J lost 3 bases, with 10 bases between them. The CDR3: CASSVGAGIGNTIYF. CDR3 sequence (DNA): TGTGCCAGCAGCGTAGGTGCAGGTATTGGAAACACCATATATTTT.

In the case of this clonotype: The CDR3 end shows no conserved phenylalanine or tryptophan, and so a read error is likely. Because the CDR3's place on the DNA is in doubt, the DNA is left out and the CDR3 is given as listed by TCRdb. The chain recombines TRBV12-3 or TRBV12-4 with TRBJ1-2. Termini included, the CDR3 measures 12 amino acids. The CDR3 protein is CASSSANYGYAL.

In its sample, this clonotype was seen many times. The V and J genes are TRBV11-3 and TRBJ2-7; 8 bases line up with TRBD2. The germline CDR1 and CDR2 sequences are SGHNT and YENEEA. V gave up 3 bases and J gave up 7 bases; unmatched junction bases: 2. The CDR3 has 12 amino acids. Here the CDR3 reads CASSFGGEEQYF. DNA of the CDR3: TGTGCCAGCAGCTTCGGGGGGGAAGAGCAGTACTTC.

This clonotype was seen only a few times. The V gene is TRBV6-5, the J gene TRBJ2-5; perhaps TRBD1 as D (6 bases). V was cut by 6 bases and J by 2 bases, with 16 bases left in between. The CDR3 consists of 15 residues. Germline-derived CDR1 and CDR2 are MNHEY and SVGAGI. The CDR3 sequence is CASSPLWTDQETQYF. CDR3 nucleotide sequence: TGTGCCAGCAGCCCACTTTGGACAGATCAAGAGACCCAGTACTTC.

V and J are TRBV2 and TRBJ1-6; 7 bases line up with TRBD1. The germline gives CDR1 SNHLY, CDR2 FYNNEI. This CDR3 has 18 residues. Germline trimming cut 5 bases from V and 6 bases from J; bases unmatched to any gene: 16. CDR3 nucleotides: TGTGCCAGCAGTCAACTAGCGGGGACAGCAGATACTAATTCACCCCTCCACTTT. Its translation is CASSQLAGTADTNSPLHF. The complete variable domain, with remaining parts taken from reference TRBV2 and TRBJ1-6, reads EPEVTQTPSHQVTQMGQEVILRCVPISNHLYFYWYRQILGQKVEFLVSFYNNEISEKSEIFDDQFSVERPDGSNFTLKIRSTKLEDSAMYFCASSQLAGTADTNSPLHFGNGTRLTVT.

This clonotype was found once. With a much larger clone just one base away, this may be a read error. The rearrangement joins TRBV2 to TRBJ1-1, with D possibly TRBD1 on 5 matching bases. In germline, CDR1 is SNHLY, CDR2 FYNNEI. The V end lost 3 bases, the J end lost 1 base, and 18 bases lay between the germline ends. The CDR3 has 17 amino acids. This chain's CDR3 is CASSDRGASYRNTEAFF. CDR3 DNA: TGTGCCAGCAGTGACAGAGGGGCCTCATATCGGAACACTGAAGCTTTCTTT.

The sample holds a few counts of this clonotype. Here the CDR3 omits its conserved ending phenylalanine or tryptophan, so a read error is the likely source. This chain joins TRBV19 and TRBJ2-5, with 7 nucleotides matching TRBD1. Germline CDR1 LNHDA, CDR2 SQIVND (reference sequence). CDR3 length: 16 residues. Germline trimming cut 0 bases from V and 5 bases from J; bases unmatched to any gene: 9. CDR3 loop: CASSIDLNRGSETQYS. The CDR3 DNA is TGTGCCAGTAGTATAGATCTCAACAGGGGTTCCGAGACCCAGTACTCC.

This clonotype has ten or more counts. The V gene is TRBV6-6, the J gene TRBJ1-6; D is unclear. This CDR3 is 16 amino acids long. Germline CDR1 reads MNHNY; CDR2 reads SVGAGI (reference sequence). Between the trimmed V and J ends, which lost 0 bases and 4 bases, there was a span of 10 bases. The CDR3 coding sequence is TGTGCCAGCAGTTACTCGGCAGGCCCTTATAATTCACCCCTCCACTTT. Translation: CASSYSAGPYNSPLHF.

Only a few counts were recorded for this clonotype. This sequence joins TRBV4-2 and TRBJ2-3; 14 bases are a match to TRBD2. The CDR3 spans 18 residues. The germline gives CDR1 LGHNA, CDR2 YNFKEQ. Trimming removed 1 base from V and 5 bases from J; junction bases left unmatched: 8. CDR3 protein: CASSQAVTSGRAVDTQYF. CDR3 bases: TGTGCCAGCAGCCAAGCTGTGACTAGCGGGAGGGCCGTAGATACGCAGTATTTT.

This clonotype was observed many times. V and J are TRBV5-1 and TRBJ2-5; D remains unclear. CDR1 is SGHRS and CDR2 is YFSETQ in the germline V gene. Trimming took off 0 bases at V and 1 base at J, with 13 bases between the two ends. The CDR3 has 16 residues. CDR3 sequence: CASSLDVVPPQETQYF. CDR3 coding DNA: TGCGCCAGCAGCTTGGATGTTGTCCCACCCCAAGAGACCCAGTACTTC.

The chain is built from TRBV2 and TRBJ2-7; the match to TRBD1 covers 9 bases. The V and J ends lost 9 bases and 4 bases, in that order; junction bases with no gene match: 13. The CDR3 has 15 amino acids. CDR1 is SNHLY and CDR2 is FYNNEI in the germline V gene. The CDR3 nucleotides are TGTGCCAGAAGTACCGGGACAGGGCGTCGGTACGAGCAGTACTTC. Translation gives CARSTGTGRRYEQYF.

As regards this clonotype: Given a much more abundant clone one base away, this may be a read error. This chain connects TRBV20-1 to TRBJ2-2; 7 bases line up with TRBD2. Trimming cost V 5 bases and J 7 bases; bases outside gene matches: 7. This CDR3 has 13 residues. Per the germline V gene, CDR1 is DFQATT and CDR2 is SNEGSKA (reference sequence). CDR3: CSAGEGRGGELFF. In DNA, the CDR3 is TGCAGTGCTGGGGAGGGACGAGGCGGGGAGCTGTTTTTT.

The table lists this clonotype with many counts. The V call is TRBV20-1, the J call TRBJ2-7, with 8 bases lining up with TRBD2. Trimming at V came to 5 bases and at J to 2 bases, leaving 5 bases not matched to a gene. Germline-derived CDR1 and CDR2 are DFQATT and SNEGSKA (reference sequence). The CDR3 extends over 13 amino acids. The CDR3: CSAPLSGTYEQYF. DNA for the CDR3: TGCAGTGCTCCGCTTAGCGGGACCTACGAGCAGTACTTC.

V is TRBV19 and J is TRBJ1-6; D is possibly TRBD1 (6 bases). The CDR3 length is 16 residues. Germline-derived CDR1 and CDR2 are LNHDA and SQIVND (reference sequence). The germline V and J ends were trimmed by 6 bases and 8 bases, with 20 bases remaining between them. The DNA for the CDR3 is TGTGCCAGTAGGGAAGGGAACAGGGCGGACGATTCACCCCTCCACTTT. This encodes CASREGNRADDSPLHF. The whole variable domain, remainder taken from reference TRBV19 and TRBJ1-6, is DGGITQSPKYLFRKEGQNVTLSCEQNLNHDAMYWYRQDPGQGLRLIYYSQIVNDFQKGDIAEGYSVSREKKESFPLTVTSAQKNPTAFYLCASREGNRADDSPLHFGNGTRLTVT.

The table lists this clonotype with many counts. This chain links TRBV18 with TRBJ2-7, with 7 bases that match TRBD1. The CDR3 has 13 residues. The V and J ends lost 6 bases and 4 bases, in that order; junction bases with no gene match: 6. Germline loops: CDR1 KGHSH, CDR2 LQKENI. The CDR3 protein is CASSQGQLYEQYF. CDR3 in DNA: TGTGCCAGCTCGCAGGGACAGCTATACGAGCAGTACTTC.

This clonotype was observed at least ten times. The chain links TRBV6-5 to TRBJ2-2; unclear D gene. CDR1 is MNHEY, CDR2 SVGAGI, per germline. This CDR3 is built from 15 residues. V lost 2 bases and J 2 bases, leaving 9 bases between the germline ends. As DNA, the CDR3 is TGTGCCAGCAGTTACGTACAAACAAACACCGGGGAGCTGTTTTTT. It encodes CASSYVQTNTGELFF.

This clonotype showed up many times. The chain uses TRBV14 and TRBJ2-3; D is unresolved. The ends were cut back, 4 bases at V and 7 bases at J, with 9 bases in the middle. This CDR3 spans 12 amino acids. Germline V gene data show CDR1 as SGHDN and CDR2 as FVKESK. The CDR3 here is CASSPIRNTQYF. CDR3 bases: TGTGCCAGCAGCCCCATTCGAAATACGCAGTATTTT. Supplemented by reference TRBV14 and TRBJ2-3, the full variable domain reads EAGVTQFPSHSVIEKGQTVTLRCDPISGHDNLYWYRRVMGKEIKFLLHFVKESKQDESGMPNNRFLAERTGGTYSTLKVQPAELEDSGVYFCASSPIRNTQYFGPGTRLTVL.

The sample holds many counts of this clonotype. The chain combines TRBV14 with TRBJ2-5; D is perhaps TRBD1 (5 bases). The CDR3 contains 15 residues. Trimming pared 0 bases from V and 2 bases from J, leaving 10 bases between. Germline CDR1 and CDR2: SGHDN and FVKESK. The CDR3 reads CASSQETRTQETQYF. In nucleotides, the CDR3 is TGTGCCAGCAGCCAAGAAACAAGGACACAAGAGACCCAGTACTTC.

This clonotype has ten or more counts. V is TRBV5-1 and J is TRBJ2-1, with TRBD2 matching 8 bases. The CDR3 is 15 amino acids. Germline CDR1 SGHRS, CDR2 YFSETQ. V was clipped by 2 bases and J by 3 bases; unmatched bases: 4. CDR3 sequence reads: CASSFSSGSYNEQFF. The DNA of the CDR3 is TGCGCCAGCAGCTTTTCAAGCGGGAGCTACAATGAGCAGTTCTTC.

Worth noting for this clonotype: Possible read error: a much larger clone is one base away. The V and J genes are TRBV20-1 and TRBJ2-1, with 8 bases matching TRBD2. The CDR3 has 13 residues. Germline-derived CDR1 and CDR2 are DFQATT and SNEGSKA (reference sequence). V was pared by 5 bases and J by 12 bases, with 12 bases of the junction left unmatched. The CDR3 spells CSAASGFSSAQFF. The CDR3 DNA reads TGCAGTGCTGCTAGCGGGTTTAGTAGTGCGCAGTTCTTC.

The chain combines TRBV12-3 or TRBV12-4 with TRBJ1-1, with TRBD1 as a possible D gene (6 bases). This CDR3 comprises 18 residues. Between the trimmed V and J ends, which lost 3 bases and 3 bases, there was a span of 23 bases. CDR3 amino acids: CASSFSGGLVSMDTEAFF. The CDR3 bases are TGTGCCAGCAGTTTTTCGGGGGGGCTGGTTTCGATGGACACTGAAGCTTTCTTT.

This clonotype appeared a single time. The junction differs from germline at one of its ends, possibly a read error. The chain links TRBV5-1 to TRBJ1-1; the D gene is possibly TRBD1 (6 bases). The CDR3 is 15 residues long. Looked up from germline, CDR1 is SGHRS and CDR2 is YFSETQ. The CDR3 reads CASSLEQGEYTEALF. CDR3 coding DNA: TGCGCCAGCAGCTTGGAACAGGGAGAGTACACTGAAGCTCTCTTT.

Comments on this clonotype: Lacking the conserved final phenylalanine or tryptophan, this CDR3 likely reflects a read error. The chain combines TRBV12-5 with TRBJ2-5, with D perhaps TRBD1 (6 bases). V was trimmed by 0 bases and J by 4 bases, leaving 18 bases between them. CDR3 size: 17 residues. CDR1 and CDR2 from the germline V gene are LGHNT and FRNRAP. The CDR3: CASGLVTSRNRVETQYL. The CDR3 DNA follows: TGTGCTAGTGGTTTGGTAACCTCTCGGAACAGGGTAGAGACCCAGTACCTC.

In its sample, this clonotype was seen many times. The V and J genes are TRBV9 and TRBJ2-3, with 7 nucleotides matching TRBD2. The CDR3 has 16 amino acids. Germline CDR1 is SGDLS and CDR2 is YYNGEE. V shed 0 bases, J shed 2 bases, and the junction held 6 bases outside the gene matches. The CDR3 sequence: CASSVEGGGDTDTQYF. The CDR3, as DNA: TGTGCCAGCAGCGTAGAGGGCGGGGGAGACACAGATACGCAGTATTTT.